This entry concerns a single TCR beta chain. The data were taken from a study of blood T cell repertoires in COVID-19. Overall study context: There were acute and convalescent COVID-19 samples, and they came from the United States, Italy and Spain.

Authors' data handling: Reference gene primers were amplified, and this amplification served to estimate nucleated cell counts. The protocol was immunoSEQ multiplex PCR, while the TCRdb copy is restricted to in-frame clones and leaves out a portion. The D gene and trimming were derived from the DNA, and the V and J assignments and clone size from that table. The profile shows under 250,000 clones, 80% of them singletons. The length of the CDR3 is 12 residues. J lost 12 bases, V lost 4 bases, and 7 bases had no gene match. Germline V gene data show CDR1 as KGHDR and CDR2 as SFDVKD. This TCR derives from an older woman with acute or convalescent COVID-19. This rearrangement joins TRBV24-1 to TRBJ1-2, with 7 nucleotides matching TRBD1. Sequences were obtained from peripheral blood. The CDR3 coding sequence is TGTGCCACCAGTGACCCGACAGGGTTTAACACCTTC. Protein: CATSDPTGFNTF.